The 23 T cell receptor beta chains reported below all come from one sample, sequenced in a study of T-cell reconstitution after alpha-beta-depleted transplantation in children. Preparation of the TCRbeta library was carried out with unique molecular identifiers. From the PCR reads, TCRdb called clonotypes with MiXCR, one entry per CDR3 protein. Found here are about a million distinct CDR3 sequences, less than 30% of them singletons; the top ten hold more than 25%. Material: PBMCs, mostly from graft donor cells, obtained 360 days after TCRalphabeta/CD19-depleted stem cell transplant. The receptors were sampled from a boy in the first two years of life who had a stem cell transplant for SCID, so the T cells may come from the graft donor.

This clonotype was observed many times. The V call is TRBV11-2, the J call TRBJ2-6; 7 nucleotides agree with TRBD1. The V segment lost 1 base and the J segment 3 bases; nucleotides outside the gene matches: 6. The germline V gene encodes CDR1 SGHAT and CDR2 FQNNGV. The CDR3 runs 17 residues. The CDR3: CASSLGQGSLGANVLTF. The CDR3 DNA sequence: TGTGCCAGCAGCTTAGGACAGGGAAGCCTTGGGGCCAACGTCCTGACTTTC.

The chain uses TRBV4-3 and TRBJ2-7; perhaps D is TRBD1 or TRBD2 (5 bases each). The CDR3 sequence is 15 residues long. CDR1 and CDR2 from the germline V gene are LGHNA and YSLEER. The V end was cut by 1 base, the J end by 3 bases, with 13 bases between. The CDR3 loop reads CASSQASGPDYEQYF. DNA of the CDR3: TGCGCCAGCAGCCAAGCCTCGGGACCGGACTACGAGCAGTACTTC.

For this clonotype: The junction does not match germline at one end; this may be a read error. The V gene is TRBV5-1, the J gene TRBJ2-1; possibly TRBD2 for D (5 bases). The V gene's germline CDR1 is SGHRS and CDR2 YFSETQ. The CDR3 loop spans 14 amino acids. CDR3 in DNA: TGCGCCAGCAGCTTGGTGGACTCCCACAATGAGCAGTTCTTC. Its protein product is CASSLVDSHNEQFF.

This clonotype was observed a few times. V usage is TRBV29-1 and J usage is TRBJ2-1; a weak D match, TRBD1 (5 bases). Trimming took 2 bases from V and 8 from J, leaving 16 bases between them. The germline V gene encodes CDR1 SQVTM and CDR2 ANQGSEA. This CDR3 is built from 14 residues. The CDR3 sequence: CSVEPLQGLYEQFF. The CDR3 DNA sequence: TGCAGCGTTGAACCGCTCCAGGGTCTCTATGAGCAGTTCTTC.

J is TRBJ2-7 and V is TRBV12-3 or TRBV12-4, with 7 bases fitting TRBD1. Germline trimming cut 6 bases from V and 0 bases from J; bases unmatched to any gene: 5. The CDR3 is 14 amino acids. CDR3 sequence: CASSEDRSSYEQYF. CDR3 in DNA: TGTGCCAGCAGCGAGGACAGGAGCTCCTACGAGCAGTACTTC.

The J gene is TRBJ2-1, the V gene TRBV5-6, with D perhaps given as TRBD1 or TRBD2 (5 bases each). The CDR3 spans 16 residues. V was pared by 1 base and J by 0 bases, with 11 bases between. CDR1 SGHDT and CDR2 YYEEEE come from the germline V gene. DNA for the CDR3: TGTGCCAGCAGCTTGTACAGGAGGAGCTCCTACAATGAGCAGTTCTTC. Residues: CASSLYRRSSYNEQFF.

This clonotype was recorded at least ten times. This chain connects TRBV12-3 or TRBV12-4 to TRBJ2-7, with 9 bases matching TRBD2. V was clipped by 4 bases and J by 4 bases; unmatched bases: 8. The CDR3 has 15 residues. The CDR3 region has the DNA TGTGCCAGCAGTTCCCAGGGACTAGCATCTTACGAGCAGTACTTC. It yields the protein CASSSQGLASYEQYF.

The chain employs TRBV5-5 and TRBJ2-7; TRBD1 is a possible D gene (5 bases). CDR3 size: 13 residues. Trimming pared 0 bases from V and 6 bases from J, leaving 10 bases between. The germline V gene encodes CDR1 SGHKS and CDR2 YYEKEE (reference sequence). CDR3 in amino acids: CASSLGQPLEQYF. The CDR3 region has the DNA TGTGCCAGCAGCTTGGGACAGCCCCTCGAGCAGTACTTC.

The J gene is TRBJ1-2, the V gene TRBV12-3 or TRBV12-4, with TRBD1 as a possible D gene (5 bases). This CDR3 spans 14 amino acids. V gave up 0 bases and J gave up 6 bases, with 11 bases separating them. The CDR3, as DNA: TGTGCCAGCAGTTTAGCGCTCAGGGAGAATGGCTACACCTTC. The encoded protein is CASSLALRENGYTF.

A few counts support this clonotype. The junction departs from germline at one end; a sequencing error may be responsible. The V call is TRBV7-2, the J call TRBJ1-3; 9 nucleotides agree with TRBD1. The V gene's germline CDR1 is SGHTA and CDR2 FQGNSA. This CDR3 comprises 16 residues. The CDR3 loop reads CASSLITGGSENTIYF. In DNA form, the CDR3 reads TGTGCCAGCAGCTTAATAACAGGGGGCTCTGAAAACACCATATATTTT. The full variable domain, rest sourced from reference TRBV7-2 and TRBJ1-3, is GAGVSQSPSNKVTEKGKDVELRCDPISGHTALYWYRQSLGQGLEFLIYFQGNSAPDKSGLPSDRFSAERTGGSVSTLTIQRTQQEDSAVYLCASSLITGGSENTIYFGEGSWLTVV.

The chain carries TRBV7-8 and TRBJ1-1, with TRBD1 as a possible D gene (6 bases). CDR1 and CDR2 (germline): SGHVS, FQNEAQ. Trimming cost V 1 base and J 3 bases, with 15 bases left between them. CDR3 length: 16 amino acids. In DNA form, the CDR3 reads TGTGCCAGCAGCTTAGTCGGGGCAGGGGTTGACACTGAAGCTTTCTTT. Residues: CASSLVGAGVDTEAFF.

This chain connects TRBV6-2 or TRBV6-3 to TRBJ2-3; 14 positions match TRBD2. Germline CDR1 reads MNHEY; CDR2 reads SVGEGT. Germline trimming cut 11 bases from V and 5 bases from J; bases unmatched to any gene: 6. The CDR3 sequence is 14 residues long. The CDR3 bases are TGTGCCGCCCGACTAGCGGGGGGGCAAGATACGCAGTATTTT. Its translation is CAARLAGGQDTQYF.

The chain is built from TRBV20-1 and TRBJ2-5; D is possibly TRBD1 or TRBD2 (5 bases each). This CDR3 has 14 amino acids. V lost 0 bases to trimming and J lost 5 bases, with 13 bases between them. Germline V gene sequence: CDR1 DFQATT, CDR2 SNEGSKA (reference sequence). The CDR3 sequence is CSARDFQGRETQYF. CDR3 nucleotides: TGCAGTGCTAGAGATTTCCAGGGACGGGAGACCCAGTACTTC.

This clonotype was counted a few times. This rearrangement joins TRBV5-5 to TRBJ1-1; 7 nucleotides line up with TRBD1. This CDR3 spans 16 amino acids. The V and J ends lost 3 bases and 4 bases, in that order; junction bases with no gene match: 12. CDR1 and CDR2 from the germline V gene are SGHKS and YYEKEE (reference sequence). DNA for the CDR3: TGTGCCAGCAGCTCCCTAACAGGGGCGGGCGGCACTGAAGCTTTCTTT. Protein: CASSSLTGAGGTEAFF.

This clonotype was found a few times. The chain uses TRBV29-1 and TRBJ1-2; D remains ambiguous. The V end lost 4 bases, the J end lost 4 bases, and 10 bases lay between the germline ends. Germline CDR1 is SQVTM and CDR2 is ANQGSEA. CDR3 length equals 12 residues. The CDR3 loop is CSVVRGGYGYTF. DNA of the CDR3: TGCAGCGTTGTTCGGGGTGGCTATGGCTACACCTTC.

The gene calls are TRBV12-3 or TRBV12-4 and TRBJ2-2; D call uncertain. Trimming pared 6 bases from V and 6 bases from J, leaving 11 bases between. CDR3 length equals 13 residues. The CDR3, as DNA: TGTGCCAGCAGGGGCTCAGCTCCCGGGGAGCTGTTTTTT. As protein: CASRGSAPGELFF.

This sequence joins TRBV4-1 and TRBJ2-1; TRBD2 agrees at 11 bases. In germline, CDR1 is MGHRA, CDR2 YSYEKL. The CDR3 sequence is 19 residues long. V lost 0 bases to trimming and J lost 6 bases; unmatched junction nucleotides: 13. As DNA, the CDR3 is TGCGCCAGCAGCCAAGATGAGCGTAGCGGGGGGGCCTTTCCCAATGAGCAGTTCTTC. Translated: CASSQDERSGGAFPNEQFF.

In its sample, this clonotype was seen a few times. The chain carries TRBV4-1 and TRBJ2-7, with TRBD1 matching 7 bases. Per the germline V gene, CDR1 is MGHRA and CDR2 is YSYEKL. Trimming at V came to 4 bases and at J to 8 bases, leaving 17 bases not matched to a gene. There are 16 residues in the CDR3. In DNA form, the CDR3 reads TGCGCCAGCAGCCTCTCCTCAGAACAGGGGCTAGTCAAGCAGTACTTC. Residues: CASSLSSEQGLVKQYF.

The rearrangement links TRBV6-1 to TRBJ2-7; the match to TRBD1 covers 7 bases. The ends lost 6 bases at V and 2 bases at J; junction bases unmatched: 10. The CDR3 contains 15 residues. The germline V gene encodes CDR1 MNHNS and CDR2 SASEGT. The chain's CDR3 is CASRGGQRLPYEQYF. The CDR3 DNA reads TGTGCCAGCAGAGGGGGACAGCGATTACCCTACGAGCAGTACTTC.

The chain carries TRBV9 and TRBJ1-2; tentative D call: TRBD1 (5 bases). The CDR3 length is 15 residues. V was cut by 4 bases and J by 5 bases, with 18 bases left in between. Germline CDR1 reads SGDLS; CDR2 reads YYNGEE. CDR3 in DNA: TGTGCCAGCAGCCCCTTCCCCGGGACCCCTTATGGCTACACCTTC. It specifies CASSPFPGTPYGYTF.

This chain links TRBV20-1 with TRBJ2-2, with 9 bases matching TRBD1. V was clipped by 7 bases and J by 5 bases; unmatched bases: 11. Germline CDR1 reads DFQATT; CDR2 reads SNEGSKA (reference sequence). The CDR3 has 15 amino acids. CDR3 bases: TGCAGTGGTCAGCCGGGACAGGGAAGAACCGGGGAGCTGTTTTTT. Amino acid sequence: CSGQPGQGRTGELFF.

The chain combines TRBV6-5 with TRBJ2-7; the D gene is possibly TRBD1 (5 bases). V was trimmed by 0 bases and J by 3 bases, leaving 15 bases between them. The CDR3 covers 16 residues. Germline CDR1 MNHEY, CDR2 SVGAGI. In DNA form, the CDR3 reads TGTGCCAGCAGTTACTCTCTCGGACAAACGAACTACGAGCAGTACTTC. This sequence encodes CASSYSLGQTNYEQYF.

Only a few counts were recorded for this clonotype. The chain carries TRBV12-3 or TRBV12-4 and TRBJ1-2; no reliable D call. CDR3 length equals 12 residues. The V gene lost 6 bases and the J gene lost 5 bases, with 10 bases spanning the gap. CDR3 bases: TGTGCCAGCAGCCCTAAAGGGTATGGCTACACCTTC. Translated, it gives CASSPKGYGYTF.